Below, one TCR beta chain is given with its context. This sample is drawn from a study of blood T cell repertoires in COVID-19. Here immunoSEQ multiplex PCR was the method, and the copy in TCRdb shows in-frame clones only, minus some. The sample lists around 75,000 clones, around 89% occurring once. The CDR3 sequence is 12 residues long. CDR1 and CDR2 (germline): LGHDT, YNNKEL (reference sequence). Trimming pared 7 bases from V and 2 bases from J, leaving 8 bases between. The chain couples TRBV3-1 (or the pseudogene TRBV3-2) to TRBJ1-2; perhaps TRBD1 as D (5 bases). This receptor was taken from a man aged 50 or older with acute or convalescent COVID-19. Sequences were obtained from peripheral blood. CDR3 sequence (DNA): TGTGCCAGCACCCGACAGAACTATGGCTACACCTTC. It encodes CASTRQNYGYTF.